This T cell receptor (beta chain) derives from a study of long-term antiretroviral therapy in people with HIV. The CDR3 covers 14 residues. V lost 4 bases to trimming and J lost 3 bases; unmatched junction nucleotides: 5. From germline, CDR1 is SNHLY and CDR2 FYNNEI. Run at survey level, the immunoSEQ assay was version v3.0. Sequencing was performed with immunoSEQ multiplex PCR; in TCRdb, only in-frame clones are kept and a portion is missing. The sample lists approximately 15,000 clones, about 79% seen once, with approximately 16% in the top ten. This chain links TRBV2 with TRBJ2-7, with 8 bases identical to TRBD2. The clonotype comes from a man aged 40-55 years with HIV. The material sequenced was unsorted PBMCs, taken just before starting antiretroviral therapy. CDR3 in DNA: TGTGCCAGCAGTGGTGTAGCGGGAAGCTACGAGCAGTACTTC. The encoded protein is CASSGVAGSYEQYF.